This record covers a single T cell receptor (beta chain). Using immunoSEQ multiplex PCR, the repertoire was profiled, and TCRdb retains in-frame clones only, with some absent. This sample has about 440,000 clones, with about 90% found just once. The sample originates from a study of blood T cell repertoires in COVID-19. Researchers sorted participants into cohorts using their self-reported clinical history. Recovered Cohort 3 donors showed two negative PCRs, clearance, or symptom resolution. V was clipped by 5 bases and J by 3 bases, with 8 bases between them. Germline V gives CDR1 LNHDA, CDR2 SQIVND (reference sequence). The CDR3 contains 14 residues.

Specimen: PBMCs or T cells enriched from blood (not recorded which). The gene calls are TRBV19 and TRBJ1-6, with D possibly matching TRBD1 (6 bases). The receptor comes from a man aged 18 to 29 who had recovered from COVID-19. The CDR3 loop is CASSSQGYNSPLHF. CDR3 nucleotide sequence: TGTGCCAGTAGTTCACAGGGCTATAATTCACCCCTCCACTTT. Together with reference TRBV19 and TRBJ1-6, the CDR3 gives the full variable domain: DGGITQSPKYLFRKEGQNVTLSCEQNLNHDAMYWYRQDPGQGLRLIYYSQIVNDFQKGDIAEGYSVSREKKESFPLTVTSAQKNPTAFYLCASSSQGYNSPLHFGNGTRLTVT.